This TCR beta chain was documented in a study of blood T cell repertoires in COVID-19. Study information: COVID-19 samples collected from the United States, Italy and Spain covered acute and convalescent phases.

In the source study's methods: Researchers report that nucleated cell counts were estimated from reference gene primer amplification. Generated by immunoSEQ multiplex PCR, the TCRdb table keeps only in-frame clones and is missing some. V, J and clone size are taken as reported in that table, and D and trimming were inferred from the DNA itself. The data show approximately 150,000 clones, with 84% seen just once and 2.2% held by the top ten. Trimming removed 0 bases from V and 7 bases from J, with 9 bases in between. Germline V gene sequence: CDR1 ENHRY, CDR2 SYGVKD. This CDR3 spans 13 amino acids. The sequence was obtained from a man aged 65 to 79 with acute or convalescent COVID-19. This chain joins TRBV10-3 and TRBJ1-2; no definite D call. The material sequenced was peripheral blood. The CDR3 loop is CAISESQAAGYTF. The CDR3 bases are TGTGCCATCAGTGAGTCTCAGGCCGCTGGCTACACCTTC.